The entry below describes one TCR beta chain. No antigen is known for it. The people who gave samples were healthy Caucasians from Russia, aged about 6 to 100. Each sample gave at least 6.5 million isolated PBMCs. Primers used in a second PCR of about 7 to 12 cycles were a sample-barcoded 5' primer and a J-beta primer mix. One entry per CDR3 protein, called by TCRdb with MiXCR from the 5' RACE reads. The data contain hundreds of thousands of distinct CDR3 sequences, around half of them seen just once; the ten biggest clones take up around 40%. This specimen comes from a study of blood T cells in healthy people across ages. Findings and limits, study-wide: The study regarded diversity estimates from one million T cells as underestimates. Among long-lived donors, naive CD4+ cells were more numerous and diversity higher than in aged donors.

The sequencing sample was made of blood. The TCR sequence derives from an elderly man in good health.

DNA of the CDR3: TGTGCCAGCAGCGGCAGGGTCGGTGGCTACACCTTC. Its translation: CASSGRVGGYTF. V and J are TRBV6-6 and TRBJ1-2, with D perhaps matching TRBD1 (5 bases). From germline, CDR1 is MNHNY and CDR2 SVGAGI (reference sequence). This CDR3 is 12 amino acids long. Trimming left V 6 bases short and J 7 bases short, with 12 bases between.